Listed here are 26 T cell receptor beta chains from one sample, sequenced in a study of blood T cell repertoires in COVID-19. The data were produced by immunoSEQ multiplex PCR, yet TCRdb's version contains in-frame clones alone and is incomplete. The sample includes roughly 100,000 clones, over 70% of them seen just once. Specimen: peripheral blood. These receptors originate from a human donor in a cohort sampled during active or convalescent COVID-19.

This clone was found many times. This rearrangement joins TRBV28 to TRBJ1-5; D is unclear. Trimming shortened V by 9 bases and J by 3 bases, and 15 bases separated the two germline ends. There are 14 residues in the CDR3. Germline V lookup: CDR1 MDHEN, CDR2 SYDVKM. The CDR3 sequence: CASQVWASNQPQHF. The CDR3 DNA sequence: TGTGCCAGTCAGGTGTGGGCCTCCAATCAGCCCCAGCATTTT. The full variable domain, rest sourced from reference TRBV28 and TRBJ1-5, is DVKVTQSSRYLVKRTGEKVFLECVQDMDHENMFWYRQDPGLGLRLIYFSYDVKMKEKGDIPEGYSVSREKKERFSLILESASTNQTSMYLCASQVWASNQPQHFGDGTRLSIL.

This clone was picked up one time. The chain uses TRBV6-6 and TRBJ2-7; D gene ambiguous. Looked up from germline, CDR1 is MNHNY and CDR2 is SVGAGI (reference sequence). CDR3 size: 17 residues. The V end lost 5 bases, the J end lost 2 bases, and 22 bases lay between the germline ends. Here the CDR3 DNA reads TGTGCCAGCAGTCAACCCCTGGGCAGCAACAACCCCTACGAGCAGTACTTC. It codes for CASSQPLGSNNPYEQYF.

The chain couples TRBV12-3 or TRBV12-4 to TRBJ1-3; D not certain. This CDR3 is built from 12 residues. V lost 8 bases and J lost 4, with 9 bases in between. The CDR3 loop is CASETAGNTIYF. CDR3 DNA sequence: TGTGCCAGCGAAACAGCCGGAAACACCATATATTTT.

V gene TRBV28 combines with J gene TRBJ2-2; 7 bases fit TRBD1. Germline V gene lookup returns CDR1 MDHEN and CDR2 SYDVKM. This CDR3 contains 14 residues. V trimming: 6 bases; J trimming: 5 bases; junction bases outside the gene matches: 6. CDR3 amino acids: CASSQPTGTGELFF. The CDR3 DNA reads as TGTGCCAGCAGCCAACCGACAGGGACCGGGGAGCTGTTTTTT.

There are a few counts of this clone. CDR3 in DNA: TGTGCCAGCAGTGCCCGGAGGGCAGGGGGTAACTATGGCTACACCTTC. Translated: CASSARRAGGNYGYTF. V and J are TRBV2 and TRBJ1-2; TRBD1 matches at 7 bases. CDR1 is SNHLY, CDR2 FYNNEI, per germline. V dropped 4 bases and J dropped 1; count of bases not matched to a gene: 9. This CDR3 is built from 16 residues.

The chain links TRBV5-1 to TRBJ1-4; 8 nucleotides line up with TRBD1. CDR1 is SGHRS, CDR2 YFSETQ, per germline. Trimming at V came to 4 bases and at J to 5 bases, leaving 4 bases not matched to a gene. This CDR3 contains 14 residues. DNA of the CDR3: TGCGCCAGCAGCAGCCGGGACAGGAATGAAAAACTGTTTTTT. It specifies CASSSRDRNEKLFF. Variable domain in full (rest from reference TRBV5-1 and TRBJ1-4): KAGVTQTPRYLIKTRGQQVTLSCSPISGHRSVSWYQQTPGQGLQFLFEYFSETQRNKGNFPGRFSGRQFSNSRSEMNVSTLELGDSALYLCASSSRDRNEKLFFGSGTQLSVL.

This clone was recorded a few times. The chain combines TRBV29-1 with TRBJ2-1, with a possible D match to TRBD1 (5 bases). Germline V gene data show CDR1 as SQVTM and CDR2 as ANQGSEA. V lost 3 bases and J 0 bases, leaving 18 bases between the germline ends. The CDR3 runs 17 residues. The CDR3 DNA reads as TGCAGCGTTGAGGGGCAGGGTGGAATGAGCTCCTACAATGAGCAGTTCTTC. This sequence encodes CSVEGQGGMSSYNEQFF.

This clone has a handful of counts. V and J are TRBV18 and TRBJ1-1, with TRBD1 matching over 7 bases. This CDR3 region has 14 residues. Looked up from germline, CDR1 is KGHSH and CDR2 is LQKENI. After removal of 8 bases from V and 4 bases from J, the junction contained 10 bases not matched to a gene. Written as DNA, the CDR3 is TGTGCCAGCGGCGGATCCGGGACAGTCACTGAAGCTTTCTTT. Protein product: CASGGSGTVTEAFF.

The chain has TRBV24-1 and TRBJ2-3; TRBD2 matches at 10 bases. The germline V gene encodes CDR1 KGHDR and CDR2 SFDVKD. This CDR3 is built from 16 residues. V was pared by 7 bases and J by 2 bases, with 8 bases of the junction left unmatched. CDR3 in DNA: TGTGCCACCAGCCCCGGACTAGCGGTTTTCACAGATACGCAGTATTTT. This sequence encodes CATSPGLAVFTDTQYF.

This clone appeared a few times. V gene TRBV18 combines with J gene TRBJ1-1; TRBD1 agrees at 7 bases. Trimming removed 3 bases from V and 1 base from J; junction bases left unmatched: 5. The germline V gene encodes CDR1 KGHSH and CDR2 LQKENI. The CDR3 spans 15 residues. CDR3 bases: TGTGCCAGCTCACCTGGCAGGGGGGAGAACACTGAAGCTTTCTTT. It encodes CASSPGRGENTEAFF.

This rearrangement joins TRBV3-1 (or the pseudogene TRBV3-2) to TRBJ2-3, with D maybe TRBD2 (6 bases). V shed 5 bases and J shed 0 bases, with 15 bases lying between them. The CDR3 has 16 amino acids. Germline values: CDR1 LGHDT, CDR2 YNNKEL (reference sequence). Here the CDR3 DNA reads TGTGCCAGCAGCTTCTTAGTGGGGGGTAGCACAGATACGCAGTATTTT. Protein product: CASSFLVGGSTDTQYF.

The rearrangement links TRBV11-1 to TRBJ1-6; TRBD1 aligns across 10 bases. Germline-derived CDR1 and CDR2 are SGHAT and FQDESV (reference sequence). With V trimmed by 4 bases and J by 9 bases, 6 bases remained unmatched. The CDR3 spans 15 residues. The DNA for the CDR3 is TGTGCCAGCAGCTCGACAGGGGGCACGGGTTCACCCCTCCACTTT. Amino acids: CASSSTGGTGSPLHF.

This clone was detected only once. V is TRBV7-9 and J is TRBJ2-2; no firm D call. Trimming pared 5 bases from V and 8 bases from J, leaving 9 bases between. Germline values: CDR1 SEHNR, CDR2 FQNEAQ (reference sequence). CDR3 length: 12 amino acids. Here the CDR3 DNA reads TGTGCCAGCAGCGATAGATCTGGGGAGCTGTTTTTT. Translating it yields CASSDRSGELFF.

The gene calls are TRBV10-3 and TRBJ1-1; tentative D call: TRBD1 (5 bases). Germline loops: CDR1 ENHRY, CDR2 SYGVKD. Trimming pared 6 bases from V and 0 bases from J, leaving 8 bases between. This CDR3 has 13 residues. CDR3 sequence reads: CAIRRQMNTEAFF. CDR3 DNA: TGTGCCATCAGGAGACAGATGAACACTGAAGCTTTCTTT.

The J gene is TRBJ1-3, the V gene TRBV5-1, with a weak D call TRBD1 (6 bases). Trimming pared 2 bases from V and 2 bases from J, leaving 11 bases between. The CDR3 is 15 residues long. The germline gives CDR1 SGHRS, CDR2 YFSETQ. The CDR3 reads CASSLTGSAGNTIYF. The CDR3 DNA reads as TGCGCCAGCAGCTTAACAGGGTCGGCTGGAAACACCATATATTTT.

This clone was picked up a small number of times. The chain recombines TRBV6-6 with TRBJ1-6, with TRBD1 matching over 8 bases. CDR3 size: 13 residues. Per germline, CDR1 MNHNY and CDR2 SVGAGI (reference sequence). Trimming removed 6 bases from V and 12 bases from J; junction bases left unmatched: 7. Here the CDR3 reads CASSSTGVEPLHF. The CDR3 region has the DNA TGTGCCAGCAGCTCGACAGGGGTGGAACCCCTCCACTTT.

The CDR3 coding sequence is TGCGCCAGCAGCCCATCGTACGGGGGTTTTCGGGATTCACCCCTCCACTTT. Translating it yields CASSPSYGGFRDSPLHF. The chain carries TRBV5-1 and TRBJ1-6; D possibly corresponds to TRBD1 (5 bases). Trimming pared 4 bases from V and 8 bases from J, leaving 22 bases between. Germline lookup yields CDR1 SGHRS and CDR2 YFSETQ. The CDR3 is 17 residues long.

The chain is built from TRBV5-4 and TRBJ1-3, with D uncertain. Germline V lookup: CDR1 SGHNT, CDR2 YYREEE (reference sequence). Trimming shortened V by 3 bases and J by 3 bases, and 13 bases separated the two germline ends. The CDR3 runs to 15 residues. CDR3 sequence reads: CASSSEEGIGNTIYF. The CDR3 DNA sequence: TGTGCCAGCAGCTCAGAGGAAGGTATTGGAAACACCATATATTTT.

This chain links TRBV2 with TRBJ2-1; D unclear. Looked up from germline, CDR1 is SNHLY and CDR2 is FYNNEI. The CDR3 is 11 amino acids. V was shortened by 7 bases and J by 3 bases, with 4 bases between the two germline ends. CDR3 protein: CASNNYNEQFF. CDR3 nucleotide sequence: TGTGCCAGCAACAACTACAATGAGCAGTTCTTC. Using reference TRBV2 and TRBJ2-1 for the parts outside the CDR3, the full variable domain is EPEVTQTPSHQVTQMGQEVILRCVPISNHLYFYWYRQILGQKVEFLVSFYNNEISEKSEIFDDQFSVERPDGSNFTLKIRSTKLEDSAMYFCASNNYNEQFFGPGTRLTVL.

This rearrangement joins TRBV19 to TRBJ2-6, with a weak D call TRBD2 (6 bases). CDR3 length: 15 residues. CDR1 is LNHDA, CDR2 SQIVND, per germline (reference sequence). V lost 7 bases and J lost 2, with 12 bases in between. The CDR3 loop is CASNPSGAGANVLTF. As DNA, the CDR3 is TGTGCCAGTAACCCCTCGGGGGCTGGGGCCAACGTCCTGACTTTC.

This sequence joins TRBV6-5 and TRBJ2-7, with D hard to call. In germline, CDR1 is MNHEY, CDR2 SVGAGI. CDR3 length: 13 amino acids. V lost 7 bases, J lost 9 bases, and 19 bases lay in between. CDR3 in DNA: TGTGCCAGCACCGCCCCTGGTGGAGTAGGGCAGTACTTC. Translation: CASTAPGGVGQYF.

The chain recombines TRBV28 with TRBJ1-1; 7 positions match TRBD1. With 9 bases clipped from V and 5 bases from J, the junction kept 3 bases outside the gene matches. Germline V lookup: CDR1 MDHEN, CDR2 SYDVKM. This CDR3 contains 11 residues. Written as DNA, the CDR3 is TGTGCCAGTAGGGGGCGGACTGAAGCTTTCTTT. It codes for CASRGRTEAFF.

The chain recombines TRBV6-6 with TRBJ2-7; D possibly corresponds to TRBD2 (6 bases). CDR1 MNHNY and CDR2 SVGAGI come from the germline V gene (reference sequence). V gave up 10 bases and J gave up 4 bases, with 17 bases separating them. The CDR3 contains 13 residues. The CDR3 loop reads CATQLRRDYEQYF. The CDR3 DNA sequence: TGTGCCACCCAGCTCCGGAGGGATTACGAGCAGTACTTC.

The chain is built from TRBV11-2 and TRBJ2-5; 8 bases are shared with TRBD2. V was pared by 1 base and J by 5 bases, with 6 bases of the junction left unmatched. CDR1 and CDR2 from the germline V gene are SGHAT and FQNNGV. CDR3 length: 15 amino acids. CDR3 nucleotides: TGTGCCAGCAGCTTAGGGACTAGCTGGCGGGAGACCCAGTACTTC. It is translated as CASSLGTSWRETQYF.

The chain employs TRBV3-1 (or the pseudogene TRBV3-2) and TRBJ2-1; D uncertain. This CDR3 contains 15 residues. V lost 3 bases, J lost 6 bases, and 15 bases lay in between. Germline V CDR1 and CDR2: LGHDT, YNNKEL (reference sequence). CDR3 coding DNA: TGTGCCAGCAGCCACTCTCCCCTTGCCAGCAATGAGCAGTTCTTC. Its translation: CASSHSPLASNEQFF.

The V and J genes are TRBV6-5 and TRBJ1-3; D perhaps matches TRBD1 (5 bases). V lost 5 bases and J 2 bases, leaving 10 bases between the germline ends. From germline, CDR1 is MNHEY and CDR2 SVGAGI. This CDR3 is 14 amino acids long. The CDR3 loop is CASSPGGPGNTIYF. The CDR3 DNA is TGTGCCAGCAGTCCGGGGGGTCCTGGAAACACCATATATTTT.